Each of the 18 T cell receptor beta chains below was sequenced from the same sample in a study of blood T cell repertoires in COVID-19. Produced via immunoSEQ multiplex PCR; TCRdb's table is partial and in-frame only. The table has 200,000 to 300,000 clones, 88% seen once; the top ten hold 0.65% to 0.8%. Sequenced sample: peripheral blood. All receptors come from a human donor in a cohort sampled during active COVID-19.

The V and J genes are TRBV19 and TRBJ2-7, with TRBD1 matching over 9 bases. V trimming: 8 bases; J trimming: 1 base; junction bases outside the gene matches: 3. This CDR3 is built from 13 residues. Germline values: CDR1 LNHDA, CDR2 SQIVND (reference sequence). CDR3 region: CASSGTGSYEQYF. DNA of the CDR3: TGTGCCAGTTCAGGGACAGGGTCCTACGAGCAGTACTTC.

This chain joins TRBV27 and TRBJ2-5; 8 bases fit TRBD2. This CDR3 spans 14 amino acids. V was clipped by 3 bases and J by 6 bases; unmatched bases: 6. Germline CDR1 is MNHEY and CDR2 is SMNVEV (reference sequence). The DNA of the CDR3 is TGTGCCAGCAGTTTTATACGGGAGGGTAAGACCCAGTACTTC. It is translated as CASSFIREGKTQYF.

The CDR3 is CASSVGYARPTQYF. In DNA form, the CDR3 reads TGTGCCAGCAGCGTAGGTTACGCTAGACCAACGCAGTATTTT. The rearrangement uses TRBV9 and TRBJ2-3; D is unclear. The V gene lost 0 bases and the J gene lost 9 bases, with 14 bases spanning the gap. Per germline, CDR1 SGDLS and CDR2 YYNGEE. This CDR3 is built from 14 residues.

The DNA of the CDR3 is TGTGCCAGCAGCCAAGGACAGGGTAAGGGTAGTGAAAAACTGTTTTTT. Protein: CASSQGQGKGSEKLFF. V is TRBV3-1 (or the pseudogene TRBV3-2) and J is TRBJ1-4; 7 nucleotides match TRBD1. The CDR3 runs 16 residues. Germline values: CDR1 LGHDT, CDR2 YNNKEL (reference sequence). V lost 1 base to trimming and J lost 7 bases; unmatched junction nucleotides: 9.

The chain links TRBV6-1 to TRBJ2-7; 11 positions agree with TRBD2. With 3 bases clipped from V and 1 base from J, the junction kept 5 bases outside the gene matches. The germline V gene encodes CDR1 MNHNS and CDR2 SASEGT. The CDR3 runs to 16 residues. The DNA of the CDR3 is TGTGCCAGCAGTGACATTGGGACTAGCGGATCCTACGAGCAGTACTTC. It yields the protein CASSDIGTSGSYEQYF.

This clone was seen once. This chain connects TRBV18 to TRBJ2-7; 8 bases are a match to TRBD1. After removal of 5 bases from V and 5 bases from J, the junction contained 8 bases not matched to a gene. The length of the CDR3 is 14 residues. CDR1 and CDR2 (germline): KGHSH, LQKENI. CDR3 sequence (DNA): TGTGCCAGCTCATCTCCCCAGGGGGCCCACGAGCAGTACTTC. It encodes CASSSPQGAHEQYF.

The CDR3 spells CATSRGTGLNTEAFF. CDR3 in DNA: TGTGCCACCAGCAGGGGGACAGGGTTGAACACTGAAGCTTTCTTT. The chain couples TRBV15 to TRBJ1-1, with TRBD1 matching 9 bases. This CDR3 has 15 amino acids. After removal of 3 bases from V and 0 bases from J, the junction contained 2 bases not matched to a gene. CDR1 and CDR2 from the germline V gene are LNHNV and YYDKDF (reference sequence). Full variable domain (outside the CDR3, taken from reference TRBV15 and TRBJ1-1): DAMVIQNPRYQVTQFGKPVTLSCSQTLNHNVMYWYQQKSSQAPKLLFHYYDKDFNNEADTPDNFQSRRPNTSFCFLDIRSPGLGDTAMYLCATSRGTGLNTEAFFGQGTRLTVV.

CDR3 protein: CASSGQGNYGYTF. The CDR3 coding sequence is TGCGCCAGCAGTGGACAGGGGAACTATGGCTACACCTTC. The chain is built from TRBV10-1 and TRBJ1-2; 8 positions agree with TRBD1. This CDR3 has 13 residues. V trimming: 4 bases; J trimming: 2 bases; junction bases outside the gene matches: 0. Looked up from germline, CDR1 is WNHNN and CDR2 is SYGVQD (reference sequence).

The rearrangement joins TRBV20-1 to TRBJ1-3; D unresolved. Trimming shortened V by 6 bases and J by 7 bases, and 7 bases separated the two germline ends. Germline V gene lookup returns CDR1 DFQATT and CDR2 SNEGSKA (reference sequence). The CDR3 has 10 amino acids. The CDR3 region is CSAVSNTIYF. The DNA of the CDR3 is TGCAGTGCCGTTAGCAACACCATATATTTT.

The V and J genes are TRBV19 and TRBJ1-5; D may be TRBD1 (6 bases). This CDR3 is 15 amino acids long. CDR1 and CDR2 from the germline V gene are LNHDA and SQIVND (reference sequence). V gave up 7 bases and J gave up 2 bases, with 15 bases separating them. In DNA, the CDR3 is TGTGCCAGTATAAATAACCCAGGGGGCAATCAGCCCCAGCATTTT. Translating it yields CASINNPGGNQPQHF. The entire variable domain, with the rest obtained from reference TRBV19 and TRBJ1-5, is as follows: DGGITQSPKYLFRKEGQNVTLSCEQNLNHDAMYWYRQDPGQGLRLIYYSQIVNDFQKGDIAEGYSVSREKKESFPLTVTSAQKNPTAFYLCASINNPGGNQPQHFGDGTRLSIL.

On this clone: An end of the junction does not agree with germline; a read error may underlie this. The rearrangement joins TRBV6-5 to TRBJ2-7; 9 nucleotides match TRBD1. The CDR3 consists of 15 residues. Germline-derived CDR1 and CDR2 are MNHEY and SVGAGI. The DNA for the CDR3 is TGTGCCAGCAGTTCCCGGGGACAGGGATTTTACGTGCAGTACTTC. Residues: CASSSRGQGFYVQYF.

The chain combines TRBV7-2 with TRBJ2-7, with TRBD2 matching 11 bases. CDR3 length: 14 residues. Germline V CDR1 and CDR2: SGHTA, FQGNSA. The ends lost 3 bases at V and 3 bases at J; junction bases unmatched: 1. The CDR3 spells CASSFTSGGYEQYF. The CDR3 DNA follows: TGTGCCAGCAGCTTCACTAGCGGGGGCTACGAGCAGTACTTC.

The chain carries TRBV11-3 and TRBJ2-7; 8 nucleotides align to TRBD2. The CDR3 contains 13 residues. The V and J ends lost 1 base and 6 bases, in that order; junction bases with no gene match: 2. The germline gives CDR1 SGHNT, CDR2 YENEEA. The DNA for the CDR3 is TGTGCCAGCAGCTTAGCGGGGGGGCGCGAGCAGTACTTC. Its protein is CASSLAGGREQYF.

The V and J genes are TRBV7-9 and TRBJ1-2, with 8 bases aligning to TRBD1. Germline CDR1 reads SEHNR; CDR2 reads FQNEAQ (reference sequence). Trimming cost V 5 bases and J 4 bases; bases outside gene matches: 6. CDR3 length: 14 residues. CDR3 sequence: CASSRTGNLYGYTF. The CDR3 DNA reads TGTGCCAGCAGCCGGACAGGGAATCTCTATGGCTACACCTTC.

CDR3 sequence reads: CASSHGVDRDSNQPQHF. The CDR3 nucleotides are TGTGCCAGCAGCCATGGGGTTGACAGGGATAGCAATCAGCCCCAGCATTTT. The V gene is TRBV21-1, the J gene TRBJ1-5; the table's D call TRBD1 went unverified against the DNA. TRBV21-1 is assigned pseudogene status. This CDR3 has 17 amino acids.

The rearrangement uses TRBV29-1 and TRBJ2-7; 9 positions match TRBD1. The CDR3 contains 13 residues. Trimming cost V 7 bases and J 6 bases; bases outside gene matches: 10. Germline values: CDR1 SQVTM, CDR2 ANQGSEA. The CDR3 loop reads CSAMTGGGGEQYF. CDR3 in DNA: TGCAGCGCCATGACAGGGGGAGGGGGCGAGCAGTACTTC.

This clone was picked up one time. The chain couples TRBV6-6 to TRBJ1-5; TRBD1 might be the D (6 bases). Trimming cost V 2 bases and J 5 bases, with 16 bases left between them. CDR3 size: 16 residues. Looked up from germline, CDR1 is MNHNY and CDR2 is SVGAGI (reference sequence). The CDR3: CASSYARGPGDQPQHF. CDR3 coding DNA: TGTGCCAGCAGTTACGCGCGCGGTCCAGGGGATCAGCCCCAGCATTTT.

This chain connects TRBV3-1 (or the pseudogene TRBV3-2) to TRBJ1-3; maybe TRBD1 (6 bases). The CDR3 spans 15 residues. Germline CDR1 reads LGHDT; CDR2 reads YNNKEL (reference sequence). Trimming removed 1 base from V and 4 bases from J, with 11 bases in between. DNA of the CDR3: TGTGCCAGCAGCCAAGCCGGGACATCGGGAAACACCATATATTTT. Translation: CASSQAGTSGNTIYF.